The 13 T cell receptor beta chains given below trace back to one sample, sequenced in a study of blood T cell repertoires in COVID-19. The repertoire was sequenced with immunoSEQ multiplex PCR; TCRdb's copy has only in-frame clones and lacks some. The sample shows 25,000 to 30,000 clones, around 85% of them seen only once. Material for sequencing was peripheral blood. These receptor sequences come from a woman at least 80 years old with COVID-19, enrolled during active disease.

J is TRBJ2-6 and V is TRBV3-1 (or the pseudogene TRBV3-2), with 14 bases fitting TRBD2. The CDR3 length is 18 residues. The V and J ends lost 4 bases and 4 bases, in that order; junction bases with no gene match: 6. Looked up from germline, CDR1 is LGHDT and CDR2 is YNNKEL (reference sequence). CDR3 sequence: CASSRGLAGAAGANVLTF. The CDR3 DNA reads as TGTGCCAGCAGCCGGGGACTAGCGGGGGCGGCGGGGGCCAACGTCCTGACTTTC.

This CDR3 reads CASSQGRGTEAFF. CDR3 bases: TGTGCCAGCAGCCAAGGGCGGGGCACTGAAGCTTTCTTT. This chain uses TRBV3-1 (or the pseudogene TRBV3-2) with TRBJ1-1; D gene unclear. This CDR3 comprises 13 residues. Per germline, CDR1 LGHDT and CDR2 YNNKEL (reference sequence). V lost 1 base and J 4 bases, leaving 7 bases between the germline ends.

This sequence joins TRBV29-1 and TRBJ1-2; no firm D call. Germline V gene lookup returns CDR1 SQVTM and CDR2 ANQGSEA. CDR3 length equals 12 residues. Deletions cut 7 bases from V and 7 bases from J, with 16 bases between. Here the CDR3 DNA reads TGCAGCGGGTCCCCGCCCGAGGGTGGCTACACCTTC. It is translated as CSGSPPEGGYTF.

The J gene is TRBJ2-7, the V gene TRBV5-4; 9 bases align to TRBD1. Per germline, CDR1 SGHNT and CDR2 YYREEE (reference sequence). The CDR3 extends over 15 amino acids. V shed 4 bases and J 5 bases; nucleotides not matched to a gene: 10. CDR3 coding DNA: TGTGCCAGCAGCCCACCGGGACAGGGTGGACACGAGCAGTACTTC. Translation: CASSPPGQGGHEQYF.

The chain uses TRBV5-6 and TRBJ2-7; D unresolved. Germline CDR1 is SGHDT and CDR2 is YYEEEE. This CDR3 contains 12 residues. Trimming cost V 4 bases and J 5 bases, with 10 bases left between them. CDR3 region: CASSLSTDEQYF. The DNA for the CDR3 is TGTGCCAGCAGCCTTTCTACGGACGAGCAGTACTTC.

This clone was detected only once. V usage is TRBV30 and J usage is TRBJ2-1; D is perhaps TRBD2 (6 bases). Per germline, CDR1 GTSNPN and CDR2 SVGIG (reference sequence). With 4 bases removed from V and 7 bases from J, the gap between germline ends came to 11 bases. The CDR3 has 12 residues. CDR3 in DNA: TGTGCCTGGAATGGGGACTTAAATGAGCAGTTCTTC. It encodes CAWNGDLNEQFF. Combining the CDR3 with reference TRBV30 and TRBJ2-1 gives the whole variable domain SQTIHQWPATLVQPVGSPLSLECTVEGTSNPNLYWYRQAAGRGLQLLFYSVGIGQISSEVPQNLSASRPQDRQFILSSKKLLLSDSGFYLCAWNGDLNEQFFGPGTRLTVL.

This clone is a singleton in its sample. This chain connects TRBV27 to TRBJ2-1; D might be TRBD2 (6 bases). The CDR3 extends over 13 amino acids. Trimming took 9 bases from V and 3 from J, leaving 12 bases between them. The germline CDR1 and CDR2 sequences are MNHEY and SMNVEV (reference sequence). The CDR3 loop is CASQTSHYNEQFF. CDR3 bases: TGTGCCAGTCAAACTAGCCACTACAATGAGCAGTTCTTC.

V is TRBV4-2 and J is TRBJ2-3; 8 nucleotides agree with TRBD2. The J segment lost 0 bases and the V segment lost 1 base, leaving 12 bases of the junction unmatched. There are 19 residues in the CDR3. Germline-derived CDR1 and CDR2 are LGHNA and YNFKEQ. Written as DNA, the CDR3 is TGTGCCAGCAGCCAAGGCCCCCTAGCGGGTCTCACTAGCACAGATACGCAGTATTTT. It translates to CASSQGPLAGLTSTDTQYF.

The CDR3 region is CASSFQGARYGYTF. In DNA form, the CDR3 reads TGTGCCAGCAGCTTTCAGGGGGCGAGGTATGGCTACACCTTC. The chain recombines TRBV5-6 with TRBJ1-2; 8 positions agree with TRBD1. Germline CDR1 SGHDT, CDR2 YYEEEE. The CDR3 runs 14 residues. The junction had 5 bases not matched to a gene; V was cut back by 2 bases and J by 5 bases.

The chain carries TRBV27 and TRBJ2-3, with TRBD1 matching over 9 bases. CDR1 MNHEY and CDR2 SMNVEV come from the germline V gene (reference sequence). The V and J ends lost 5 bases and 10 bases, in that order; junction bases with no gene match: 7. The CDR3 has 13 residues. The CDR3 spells CASSGTRTGAQYF. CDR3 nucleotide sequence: TGTGCCAGCAGTGGCACTAGGACAGGGGCGCAGTATTTT.

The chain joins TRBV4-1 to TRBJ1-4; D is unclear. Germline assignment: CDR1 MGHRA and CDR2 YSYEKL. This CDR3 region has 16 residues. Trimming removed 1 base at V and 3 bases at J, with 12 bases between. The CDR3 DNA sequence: TGCGCCAGCAGCCAAGTTTCCCAGGTGGCTAATGAAAAACTGTTTTTT. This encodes CASSQVSQVANEKLFF.

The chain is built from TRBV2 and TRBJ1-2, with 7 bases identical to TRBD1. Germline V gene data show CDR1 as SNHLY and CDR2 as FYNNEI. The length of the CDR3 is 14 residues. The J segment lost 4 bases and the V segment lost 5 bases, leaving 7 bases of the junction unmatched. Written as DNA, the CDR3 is TGTGCCAGCAGTTCCGGGACAGTACGCTATGGCTACACCTTC. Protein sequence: CASSSGTVRYGYTF.

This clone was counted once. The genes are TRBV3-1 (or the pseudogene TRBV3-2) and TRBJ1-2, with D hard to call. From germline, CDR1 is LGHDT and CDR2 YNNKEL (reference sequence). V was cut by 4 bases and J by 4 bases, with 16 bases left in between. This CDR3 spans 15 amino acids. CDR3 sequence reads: CASSPLRREAYGYTF. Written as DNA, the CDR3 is TGTGCCAGCAGCCCACTCCGGCGGGAGGCCTATGGCTACACCTTC.